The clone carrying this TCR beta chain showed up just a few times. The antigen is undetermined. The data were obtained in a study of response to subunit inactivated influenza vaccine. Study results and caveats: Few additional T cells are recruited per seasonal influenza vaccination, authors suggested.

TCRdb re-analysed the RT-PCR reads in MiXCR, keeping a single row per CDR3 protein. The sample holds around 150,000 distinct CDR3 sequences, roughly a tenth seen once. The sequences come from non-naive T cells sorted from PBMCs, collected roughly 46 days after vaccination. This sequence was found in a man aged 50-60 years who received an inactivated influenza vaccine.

CDR3 sequence reads: CASSFVYEQYF. The DNA for the CDR3 is TGTGCCAGCAGCTTTGTCTACGAGCAGTACTTC. This chain connects TRBV7-9 to TRBJ2-7, with D unclear. The V gene's germline CDR1 is SEHNR and CDR2 FQNEAQ (reference sequence). The CDR3 totals 11 residues. The V gene lost 3 bases and the J gene lost 3 bases, with 3 bases spanning the gap.